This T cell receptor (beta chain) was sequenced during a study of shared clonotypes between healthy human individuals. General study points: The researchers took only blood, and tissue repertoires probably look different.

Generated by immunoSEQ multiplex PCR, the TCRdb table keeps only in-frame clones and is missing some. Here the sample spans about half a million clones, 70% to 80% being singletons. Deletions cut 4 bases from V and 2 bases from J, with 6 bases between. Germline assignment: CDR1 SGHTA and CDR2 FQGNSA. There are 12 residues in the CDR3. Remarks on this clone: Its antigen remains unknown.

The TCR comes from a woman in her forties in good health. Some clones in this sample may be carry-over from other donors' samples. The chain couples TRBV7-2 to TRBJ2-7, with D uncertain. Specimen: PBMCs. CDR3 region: CASSSPAYEQYF. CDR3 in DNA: TGTGCCAGCAGCTCACCCGCCTACGAGCAGTACTTC. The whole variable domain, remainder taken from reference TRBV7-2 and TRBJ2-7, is GAGVSQSPSNKVTEKGKDVELRCDPISGHTALYWYRQSLGQGLEFLIYFQGNSAPDKSGLPSDRFSAERTGGSVSTLTIQRTQQEDSAVYLCASSSPAYEQYFGPGTRLTVT.